The source of this T cell receptor (beta chain) is a study of T cells in localized non-small cell lung cancer. CDR3 length: 14 residues. Germline V gene lookup returns CDR1 ENHRY and CDR2 SYGVKD. Deletions cut 6 bases from V and 0 bases from J, with 11 bases between. Libraries were prepared by immunoSEQ multiplex PCR; TCRdb keeps only in-frame clonotypes and omits some of them. This repertoire shows some 21,000 clones, 90% found once; its top ten account for 6.5% to 8.5%. With regard to this clone: Its antigen is unidentified.

Whole-study results and caveats: The appearance of a median about 60 of the top 100 tumor clones was seen in adjacent lung.

V is TRBV10-3 and J is TRBJ1-1; a weak D match, TRBD1 (6 bases). This specimen consisted of peripheral blood, obtained before any cancer treatment. The origin of this receptor is a woman between 35 and 75 years old with stage I lung adenocarcinoma. The CDR3 nucleotides are TGTGCCATCAGACCAACAGGGTTGAACACTGAAGCTTTCTTT. Protein: CAIRPTGLNTEAFF.